Presented here are 3 T cell receptor beta chains from one specimen sequenced in a study of early T cells in non-severe SARS-CoV-2 infection. TCRdb itself ran the 5' RACE reads through MiXCR, one entry per CDR3 protein. This table holds tens of thousands of distinct CDR3 sequences, over 5% found once. The material sequenced was whole blood. Receptors originate from an adult who was a healthcare worker with PCR-confirmed SARS-CoV-2 infection or an uninfected control (not recorded which).

There are a few counts of this clonotype. The rearrangement links TRBV12-3 or TRBV12-4 to TRBJ1-2; D call uncertain. Trimming shortened V by 7 bases and J by 0 bases, and 15 bases separated the two germline ends. This CDR3 spans 15 amino acids. The CDR3 spells CASTQNLGANYGYTF. In DNA, the CDR3 is TGTGCCAGCACCCAGAACCTTGGCGCTAACTATGGCTACACCTTC.

This clonotype showed up many times. The chain has TRBV28 and TRBJ2-7; a weak D match, TRBD1 (6 bases). The CDR3 contains 13 residues. Germline V gene sequence: CDR1 MDHEN, CDR2 SYDVKM. Trimming took 6 bases from V and 5 from J, leaving 14 bases between them. The CDR3 sequence: CASRPTGNDEQYF. In DNA form, the CDR3 reads TGTGCCAGCAGACCCACAGGGAACGACGAGCAGTACTTC. Full variable domain (outside the CDR3, taken from reference TRBV28 and TRBJ2-7): DVKVTQSSRYLVKRTGEKVFLECVQDMDHENMFWYRQDPGLGLRLIYFSYDVKMKEKGDIPEGYSVSREKKERFSLILESASTNQTSMYLCASRPTGNDEQYFGPGTRLTVT.

This clonotype was seen more than once but under ten times. This chain links TRBV5-1 with TRBJ1-1; D perhaps matches TRBD1 (6 bases). The CDR3 is 14 residues long. V was cut by 4 bases and J by 5 bases, with 15 bases left in between. Germline-derived CDR1 and CDR2 are SGHRS and YFSETQ. The CDR3 loop reads CASSPWEGGTEAFF. Here the CDR3 DNA reads TGCGCCAGCAGCCCTTGGGAGGGGGGTACTGAAGCTTTCTTT. Variable domain in full (rest from reference TRBV5-1 and TRBJ1-1): KAGVTQTPRYLIKTRGQQVTLSCSPISGHRSVSWYQQTPGQGLQFLFEYFSETQRNKGNFPGRFSGRQFSNSRSEMNVSTLELGDSALYLCASSPWEGGTEAFFGQGTRLTVV.